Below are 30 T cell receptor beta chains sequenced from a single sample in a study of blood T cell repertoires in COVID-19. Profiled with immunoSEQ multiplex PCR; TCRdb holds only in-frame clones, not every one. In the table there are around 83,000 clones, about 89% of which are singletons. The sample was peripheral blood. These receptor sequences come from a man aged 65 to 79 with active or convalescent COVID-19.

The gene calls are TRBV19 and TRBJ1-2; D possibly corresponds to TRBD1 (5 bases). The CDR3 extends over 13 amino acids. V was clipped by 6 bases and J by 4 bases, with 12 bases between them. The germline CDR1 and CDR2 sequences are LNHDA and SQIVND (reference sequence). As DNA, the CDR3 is TGTGCCAGTAGCCAGGGTTTCCTCTATGGCTACACCTTC. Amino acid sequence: CASSQGFLYGYTF.

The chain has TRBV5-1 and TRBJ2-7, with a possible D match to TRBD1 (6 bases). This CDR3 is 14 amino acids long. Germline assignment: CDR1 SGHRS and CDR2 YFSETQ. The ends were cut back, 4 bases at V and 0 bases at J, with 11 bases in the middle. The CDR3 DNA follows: TGCGCCAGCAGCGGGGACACCACCTCCTACGAGCAGTACTTC. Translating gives CASSGDTTSYEQYF.

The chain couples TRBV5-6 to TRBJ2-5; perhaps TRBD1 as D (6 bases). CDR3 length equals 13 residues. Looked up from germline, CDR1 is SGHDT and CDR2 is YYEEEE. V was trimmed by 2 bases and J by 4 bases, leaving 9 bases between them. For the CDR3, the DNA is TGTGCCAGCAGCTTTTTAGGGGGAGAGACCCAGTACTTC. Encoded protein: CASSFLGGETQYF.

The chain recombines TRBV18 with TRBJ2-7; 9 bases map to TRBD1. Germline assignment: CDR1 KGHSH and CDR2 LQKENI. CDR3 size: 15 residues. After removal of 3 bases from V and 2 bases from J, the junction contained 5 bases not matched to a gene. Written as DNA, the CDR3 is TGTGCCAGCTCACCTATGGGACAGGGAACCTACGAGCAGTACTTC. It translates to CASSPMGQGTYEQYF.

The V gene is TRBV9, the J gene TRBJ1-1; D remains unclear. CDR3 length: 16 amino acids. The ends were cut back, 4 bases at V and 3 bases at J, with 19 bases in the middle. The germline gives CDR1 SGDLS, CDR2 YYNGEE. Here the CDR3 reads CASSSGSTSVDTEAFF. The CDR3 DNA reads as TGTGCCAGCAGCTCTGGGAGTACCAGCGTGGACACTGAAGCTTTCTTT.

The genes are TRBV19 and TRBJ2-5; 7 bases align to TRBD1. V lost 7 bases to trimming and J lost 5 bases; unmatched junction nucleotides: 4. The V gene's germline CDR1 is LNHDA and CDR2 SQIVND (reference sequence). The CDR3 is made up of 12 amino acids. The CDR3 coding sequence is TGTGCCAGTATAGGGGGCGGGGAGACCCAGTACTTC. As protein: CASIGGGETQYF.

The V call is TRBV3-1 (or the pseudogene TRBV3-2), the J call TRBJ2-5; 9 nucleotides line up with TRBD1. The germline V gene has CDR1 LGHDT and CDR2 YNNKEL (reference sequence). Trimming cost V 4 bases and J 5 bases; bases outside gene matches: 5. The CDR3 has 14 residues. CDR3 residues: CASSRGQGWETQYF. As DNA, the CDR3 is TGTGCCAGCAGCCGGGGACAGGGTTGGGAGACCCAGTACTTC.

The CDR3, as DNA: TGTGCCAGTAGTAGTAACAGGGGACAAGGCTACACCTTC. This gives the protein CASSSNRGQGYTF. The chain carries TRBV19 and TRBJ1-2; 7 bases are shared with TRBD1. The CDR3 has 13 residues. Germline V gene lookup returns CDR1 LNHDA and CDR2 SQIVND (reference sequence). J lost 8 bases, V lost 4 bases, and 7 bases had no gene match.

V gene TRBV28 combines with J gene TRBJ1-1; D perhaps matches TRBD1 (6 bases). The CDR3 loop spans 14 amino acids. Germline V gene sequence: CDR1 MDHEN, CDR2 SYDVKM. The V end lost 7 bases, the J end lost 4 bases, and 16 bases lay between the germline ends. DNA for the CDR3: TGTGCCAGCACCCAAGGGGGTTCTGGCACTGAAGCTTTCTTT. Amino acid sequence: CASTQGGSGTEAFF.

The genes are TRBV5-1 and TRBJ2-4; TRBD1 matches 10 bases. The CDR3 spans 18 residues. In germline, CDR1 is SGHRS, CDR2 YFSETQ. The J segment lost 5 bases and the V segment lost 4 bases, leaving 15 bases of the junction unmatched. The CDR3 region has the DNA TGCGCCAGCAGCCTTACCGGGACAGGGGCGATAGTGGAAAACATTCAGTACTTC. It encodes CASSLTGTGAIVENIQYF.

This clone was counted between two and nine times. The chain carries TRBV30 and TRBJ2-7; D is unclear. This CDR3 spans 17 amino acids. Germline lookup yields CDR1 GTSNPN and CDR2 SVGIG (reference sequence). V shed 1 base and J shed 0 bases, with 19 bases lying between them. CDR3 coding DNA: TGTGCCTGGAGTGCCTCCCCCTGGGTGGCGGCCTCCTACGAGCAGTACTTC. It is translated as CAWSASPWVAASYEQYF.

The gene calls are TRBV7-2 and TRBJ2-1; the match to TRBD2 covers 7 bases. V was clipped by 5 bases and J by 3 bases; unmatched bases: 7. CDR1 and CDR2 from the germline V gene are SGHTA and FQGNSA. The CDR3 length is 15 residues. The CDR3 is CASSLASGLYNEQFF. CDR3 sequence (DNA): TGTGCCAGCAGCCTGGCTAGCGGCCTCTACAATGAGCAGTTCTTC.

The CDR3 DNA follows: TGTGCCAGCAGCTTAGGAGCGGGCGAGACCCAGTACTTC. This gives the protein CASSLGAGETQYF. V usage is TRBV7-9 and J usage is TRBJ2-5; tentative D call: TRBD2 (6 bases). The CDR3 extends over 13 amino acids. V was pared by 1 base and J by 5 bases, with 8 bases between. Germline values: CDR1 SEHNR, CDR2 FQNEAQ (reference sequence).

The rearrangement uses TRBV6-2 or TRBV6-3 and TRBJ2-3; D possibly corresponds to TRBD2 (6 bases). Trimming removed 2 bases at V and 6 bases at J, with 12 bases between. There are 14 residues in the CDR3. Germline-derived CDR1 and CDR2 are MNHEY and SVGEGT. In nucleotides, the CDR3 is TGTGCCAGCAGTTACGTAGCGGATAGGGATACGCAGTATTTT. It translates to CASSYVADRDTQYF.

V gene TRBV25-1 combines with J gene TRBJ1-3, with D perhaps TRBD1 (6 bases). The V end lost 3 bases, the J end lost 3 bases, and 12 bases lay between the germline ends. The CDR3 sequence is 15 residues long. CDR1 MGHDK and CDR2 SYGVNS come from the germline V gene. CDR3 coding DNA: TGTGCCAGCAGTGATTCCCGACAGGTTGGAAACACCATATATTTT. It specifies CASSDSRQVGNTIYF.

The CDR3 sequence: CATRTGTEAFF. The DNA for the CDR3 is TGCGCCACCAGGACTGGGACTGAAGCTTTCTTT. The gene calls are TRBV10-2 and TRBJ1-1; D ambiguous. The germline gives CDR1 WSHSY, CDR2 SAAADI. This CDR3 spans 11 amino acids. V lost 10 bases, J lost 5 bases, and 11 bases lay in between.

This CDR3 reads CASSYSSRGDQPQHF. The CDR3 DNA is TGTGCCAGCAGTTACTCCAGCCGGGGAGATCAGCCCCAGCATTTT. The chain has TRBV6-5 and TRBJ1-5; unclear D gene. Trimming left V 0 bases short and J 5 bases short, with 11 bases between. This CDR3 is 15 amino acids long. Germline CDR1 MNHEY, CDR2 SVGAGI.

The CDR3 bases are TGTGCCAGCAGGCTGGACAGCAACAATCAGCCCCAGCATTTT. This sequence encodes CASRLDSNNQPQHF. The V and J genes are TRBV28 and TRBJ1-5; tentatively, D is TRBD1 (6 bases). CDR3 length equals 14 residues. Germline CDR1 and CDR2: MDHEN and SYDVKM. V was cut by 6 bases and J by 3 bases, with 12 bases left in between.

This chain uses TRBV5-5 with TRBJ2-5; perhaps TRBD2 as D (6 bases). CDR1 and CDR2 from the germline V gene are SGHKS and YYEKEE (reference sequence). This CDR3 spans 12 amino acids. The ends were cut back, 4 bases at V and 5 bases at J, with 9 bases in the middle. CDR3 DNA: TGTGCCAGCAGCACGGCGGGGGAGACCCAGTACTTC. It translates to CASSTAGETQYF.

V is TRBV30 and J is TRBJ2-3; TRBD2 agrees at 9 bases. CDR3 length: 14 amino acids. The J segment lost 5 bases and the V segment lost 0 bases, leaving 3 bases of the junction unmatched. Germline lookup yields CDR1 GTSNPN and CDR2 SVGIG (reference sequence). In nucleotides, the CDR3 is TGTGCCTGGAGTGTCACACTAGCGGGAGATACGCAGTATTTT. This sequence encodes CAWSVTLAGDTQYF. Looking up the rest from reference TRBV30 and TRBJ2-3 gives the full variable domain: SQTIHQWPATLVQPVGSPLSLECTVEGTSNPNLYWYRQAAGRGLQLLFYSVGIGQISSEVPQNLSASRPQDRQFILSSKKLLLSDSGFYLCAWSVTLAGDTQYFGPGTRLTVL.

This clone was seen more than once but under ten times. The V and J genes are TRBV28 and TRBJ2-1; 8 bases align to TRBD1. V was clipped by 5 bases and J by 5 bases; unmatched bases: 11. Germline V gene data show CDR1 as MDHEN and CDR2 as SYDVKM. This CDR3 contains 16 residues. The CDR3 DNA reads TGTGCCAGCAGTCCCGCCTGGCAGGGGGCTAACAATGAGCAGTTCTTC. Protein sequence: CASSPAWQGANNEQFF. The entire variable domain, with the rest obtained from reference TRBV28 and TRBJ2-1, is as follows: DVKVTQSSRYLVKRTGEKVFLECVQDMDHENMFWYRQDPGLGLRLIYFSYDVKMKEKGDIPEGYSVSREKKERFSLILESASTNQTSMYLCASSPAWQGANNEQFFGPGTRLTVL.

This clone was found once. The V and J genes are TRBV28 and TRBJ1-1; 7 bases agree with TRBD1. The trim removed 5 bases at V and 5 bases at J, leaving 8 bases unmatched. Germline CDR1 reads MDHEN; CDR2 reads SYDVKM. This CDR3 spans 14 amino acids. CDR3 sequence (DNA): TGTGCCAGCAGTCGACAGGGCCGAAGAACTGAAGCTTTCTTT. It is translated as CASSRQGRRTEAFF. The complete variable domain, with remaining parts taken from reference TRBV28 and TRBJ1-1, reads DVKVTQSSRYLVKRTGEKVFLECVQDMDHENMFWYRQDPGLGLRLIYFSYDVKMKEKGDIPEGYSVSREKKERFSLILESASTNQTSMYLCASSRQGRRTEAFFGQGTRLTVV.

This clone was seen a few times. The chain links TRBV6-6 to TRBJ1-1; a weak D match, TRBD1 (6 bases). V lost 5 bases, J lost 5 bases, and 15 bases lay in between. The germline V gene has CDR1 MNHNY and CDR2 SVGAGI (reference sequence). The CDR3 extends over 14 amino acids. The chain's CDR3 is CASSPDRRRTEAFF. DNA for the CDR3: TGTGCCAGCAGTCCCGACAGGCGGCGAACTGAAGCTTTCTTT.

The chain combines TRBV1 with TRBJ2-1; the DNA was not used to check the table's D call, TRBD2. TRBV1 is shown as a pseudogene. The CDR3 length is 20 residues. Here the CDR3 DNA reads TGCACCAGCAGCCATGCGGGAGGCCTAGACCTAAGGGGACCATACAATGAGCAGTTCTTC. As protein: CTSSHAGGLDLRGPYNEQFF.

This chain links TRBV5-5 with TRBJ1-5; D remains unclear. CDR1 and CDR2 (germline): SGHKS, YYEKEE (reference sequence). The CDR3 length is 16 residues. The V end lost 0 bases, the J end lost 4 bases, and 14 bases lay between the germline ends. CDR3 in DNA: TGTGCCAGCAGCTTGGAGGTCCGATCGGGGAATCAGCCCCAGCATTTT. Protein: CASSLEVRSGNQPQHF.

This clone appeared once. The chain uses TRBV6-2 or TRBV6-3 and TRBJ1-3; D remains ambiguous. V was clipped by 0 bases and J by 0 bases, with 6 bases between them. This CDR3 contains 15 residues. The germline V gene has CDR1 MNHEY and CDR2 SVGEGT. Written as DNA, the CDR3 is TGTGCCAGCAGTTACTCGAGGAGCTCTGGAAACACCATATATTTT. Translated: CASSYSRSSGNTIYF.

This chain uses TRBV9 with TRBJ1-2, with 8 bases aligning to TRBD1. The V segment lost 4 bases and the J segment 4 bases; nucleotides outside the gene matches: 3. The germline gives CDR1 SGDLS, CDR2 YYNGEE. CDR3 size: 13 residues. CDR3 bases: TGTGCCAGCAGCCCGACAGGGGTCTATGGCTACACCTTC. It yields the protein CASSPTGVYGYTF. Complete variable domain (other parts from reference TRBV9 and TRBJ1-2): DSGVTQTPKHLITATGQRVTLRCSPRSGDLSVYWYQQSLDQGLQFLIQYYNGEERAKGNILERFSAQQFPDLHSELNLSSLELGDSALYFCASSPTGVYGYTFGSGTRLTVV.

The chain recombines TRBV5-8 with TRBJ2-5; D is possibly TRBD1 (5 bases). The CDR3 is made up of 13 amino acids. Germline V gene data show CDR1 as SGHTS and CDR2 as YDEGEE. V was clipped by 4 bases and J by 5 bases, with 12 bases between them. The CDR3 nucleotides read TGTGCCAGCAGCAAATGGCAGGGTGAGACCCAGTACTTC. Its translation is CASSKWQGETQYF.

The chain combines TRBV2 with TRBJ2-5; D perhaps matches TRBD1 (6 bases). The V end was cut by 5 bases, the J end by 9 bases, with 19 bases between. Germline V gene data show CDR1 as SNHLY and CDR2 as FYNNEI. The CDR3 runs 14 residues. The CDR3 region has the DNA TGTGCCAGCAGTCAACTCCGGACAGTGGCGGCCCAGTACTTC. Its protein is CASSQLRTVAAQYF.

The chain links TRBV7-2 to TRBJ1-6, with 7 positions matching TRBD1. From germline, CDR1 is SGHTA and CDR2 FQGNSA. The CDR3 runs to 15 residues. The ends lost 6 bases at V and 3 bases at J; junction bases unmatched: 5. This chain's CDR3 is CASRTGILYNSPLHF. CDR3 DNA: TGTGCCAGCAGGACAGGGATCCTCTATAATTCACCCCTCCACTTT.